This TCR beta chain was retrieved from a study of shared T cell receptors in the human thymus. This clone was seen a few times. Profiled with immunoSEQ multiplex PCR; TCRdb holds only in-frame clones, not every one. The data show about 660,000 clones, 88% seen once. CDR3 length: 15 residues. V lost 8 bases, J lost 2 bases, and 10 bases stayed unmatched. Germline V gene lookup returns CDR1 SGHAT and CDR2 FQNNGV. These data were also reused for a study on human thymus T cells. That paper notes: Corrective surgery for congenital heart defects was being performed on the healthy Finnish infants who were the donors. Thymic material originated from resections removed in the course of corrective heart surgery. Biased V and J segment usage appeared in thymus and peripheral blood. In unrelated individuals, thymic repertoires overlapped highly, according to related research.

The genes are TRBV11-2 and TRBJ2-3, with 7 bases that match TRBD2. The sample was thymocytes. The source is a boy under two years old with a congenital heart defect. CDR3: CASAGAGVPTDTQYF. As DNA, the CDR3 is TGTGCCAGCGCCGGGGCGGGAGTTCCCACAGATACGCAGTATTTT.